Described below is a single T cell receptor (beta chain) sequence and its context. Authors' methods: Reference gene primers were amplified, and this amplification served to estimate nucleated cell counts. Measured with immunoSEQ multiplex PCR; TCRdb has only the in-frame clones, and not every one. The V and J calls and clone size come from that table; D and trimming were worked out from the DNA. Altogether 150,000 to 200,000 clones are present, about four fifths being singletons, with the ten largest covering over 11%. This specimen comes from a study of blood T cell repertoires in COVID-19. About the study: COVID-19 samples, acute and convalescent, were from the United States, Italy and Spain.

Germline trimming cut 5 bases from V and 7 bases from J; bases unmatched to any gene: 7. This CDR3 has 13 amino acids. Germline CDR1 is SGHTA and CDR2 is FQGTGA. This sequence originates from a woman of 80 years or more with acute or convalescent COVID-19. The sample was peripheral blood. This rearrangement joins TRBV7-3 to TRBJ1-1; 7 nucleotides line up with TRBD1. CDR3 nucleotides: TGTGCCAGCAGCCTCGGGACAGACATTGAAGCTTTCTTT. This codes for CASSLGTDIEAFF.